This paragraph reports one TCR beta chain. Clones were read by immunoSEQ multiplex PCR, and TCRdb kept only the in-frame ones, dropping some. The sample has around 32,000 clones, 80% to 95% seen once. Time point specified: before natalizumab initiation. This CDR3 comprises 14 residues. The germline V and J ends were trimmed by 6 bases and 1 base, with 12 bases remaining between them. The V gene's germline CDR1 is KGHSH and CDR2 LQKENI. The record originates from a study of multiple sclerosis patients with progressive multifocal leukoencephalopathy. Material for sequencing was PBMCs. The TCR was taken from a man aged 25-45 years with multiple sclerosis. This chain links TRBV18 with TRBJ1-1; D not resolved. CDR3 in DNA: TGTGCCAGCTCTCCCAGGTCCGGGAACACTGAAGCTTTCTTT. It encodes CASSPRSGNTEAFF.